This TCR beta chain was recovered during a study of vaccination and CD4 T cells after COVID-19. About the research overall: Control cultures, each given a CEFX pool, an HIV-1 Nef pool, or no peptide, were included.

The germline V gene encodes CDR1 SGHTA and CDR2 FQGNSA. This CDR3 has 17 residues. Trimming stripped 1 base from V and 1 base from J, with 14 bases between. In regard to this clonotype: The antigen is not known.

Sequencing of cultured CD4+ T cell DNA used the Oncomine TCR Beta short-read assay. From the PCR reads, TCRdb called clonotypes with MiXCR, one entry per CDR3 protein. This sample has under 20,000 distinct CDR3 sequences, with about 56% found just once. Specified treatment: approximately nine-day PBMC culture with coronavirus spike peptide pools or control peptides (ViraFEST assay). Antigen-specific T cells were expanded with peptide pools by ViraFEST, and TCRs were then sequenced. The TCR originated in a human donor who had recovered from COVID-19. The sequencing here drew on CD4+ T cells from blood, cultured in vitro, taken before SARS-CoV-2 vaccination. The rearrangement uses TRBV7-2 and TRBJ1-3, with no clear D. The CDR3 here is CASSLGGLTQSGNTIYF. In nucleotides, the CDR3 is TGTGCCAGCAGCTTAGGTGGGCTTACTCAATCTGGAAACACCATATATTTT.